This T cell receptor beta chain comes out of a study of cytomegalovirus exposure and HLA in healthy donors. 13 Jbeta primers and 60 Vbeta primers were used for the PCR. Sequencing was performed with immunoSEQ multiplex PCR; in TCRdb, only in-frame clones are kept and a portion is missing. Seen here are about 150,000 clones, 70% to 85% observed once, and the top ten hold around 2.3%. Study-level points and caveats: Presence/absence analyses assumed roughly uniform sequencing depth across donors.

Remarks on this clone: As yet, its antigen is unknown.

The CDR3 runs 16 residues. Deletions cut 0 bases from V and 0 bases from J, with 11 bases between. Germline-derived CDR1 and CDR2 are SGHNT and YYREEE (reference sequence). V gene TRBV5-4 combines with J gene TRBJ2-3; possible D gene TRBD1, 5 bases. Specimen: PBMCs. The receptor's source is a man in his thirties or forties in good health and CMV-seronegative. The CDR3 coding sequence is TGTGCCAGCAGCTTGGGACAGCCTACTAGCACAGATACGCAGTATTTT. It encodes CASSLGQPTSTDTQYF.